These T cell receptor beta chains were read from a single sample in a study of T-cell memory formation after mild COVID-19. Each CDR3 protein is one row after TCRdb ran MiXCR on the 5' RACE reads. The sample lists approximately 400,000 distinct CDR3 sequences, about a sixth occurring once. Specimen: PBMCs or a T cell subset sorted from them (not recorded which). The receptors shown here come from a man younger than 35 who had mild COVID-19 (a few samples of this study predate the infection). Cell type and time point are not known. CDR3s include the opening cysteine and the closing phenylalanine or tryptophan. A D gene is named only where the DNA matches it firmly. Not every row has a clone size; where given, it reads once, few, many or a size class.

>few|13|TRBV10-3|TRBD2|TRBJ2-1
CAISQTSGGVQFF
>-|13|TRBV5-1|-|TRBJ2-2
CASSLSPAGELFF
>-|14|TRBV28|TRBD1|TRBJ1-1
CASTITTGGAEAFF
>-|13|TRBV24-1|-|TRBJ2-3
CATSDSSVFTQYF
>few|16|TRBV5-1|TRBD1|TRBJ2-2
CASSTSGTGRTGELFF
>many|13|TRBV29-1|-|TRBJ2-1
CSGGSSSYNEQFF
>-|13|TRBV2|-|TRBJ2-7
CASSMDIPYEQYF
>-|11|TRBV30|-|TRBJ1-2
CAWSVRGRRTF
>few|14|TRBV6-2/TRBV6-3|-|TRBJ1-5
CASSYRGQIQPQHF
>few|17|TRBV20-1|TRBD2|TRBJ2-3
CSARDPRLAGFTDTQYF
>-|13|TRBV20-1|-|TRBJ2-3
CSARKTMADTQYF
>few|16|TRBV7-2|TRBD1|TRBJ2-5
CASSLPPGQGKETQYF
>few|17|TRBV28|-|TRBJ2-3
CASSLHSGTGNTDTQYF
>few|14|TRBV20-1|TRBD2|TRBJ2-3
CSAILAGVSDTQYF
>-|14|TRBV7-3|-|TRBJ2-3
CASSYTPSTDTQYF
>-|11|TRBV10-3|-|TRBJ2-7
CAISDGYEQYF
>few|15|TRBV18|-|TRBJ2-3
CASSPSEGITDTQYF
>once|14|TRBV12-3/TRBV12-4|-|TRBJ1-6
CASSYDGYNSPLHF
>few|14|TRBV11-2|-|TRBJ1-1
CASTPRRLNTEAFF
>-|13|TRBV12-3/TRBV12-4|-|TRBJ2-3
CASSLPPGDTQYF
>few|10|TRBV6-1|-|TRBJ2-1
CASAGKGQFF
>-|14|TRBV7-2|-|TRBJ2-7
CASSLEASTYEQYF
>many|14|TRBV5-1|-|TRBJ2-2
CASSFGPNPGELFF
>-|18|TRBV7-2|TRBD2|TRBJ2-3
CASSTWASGGVATDTQYF
>few|13|TRBV20-1|-|TRBJ2-7
CSASPQASYEQYF
>few|15|TRBV18|TRBD1|TRBJ1-5
CASSLATGNNQPQHF
>few|17|TRBV7-6|TRBD1|TRBJ2-5
CASNHIRDRGYRETQYF